A single sample is the source of the 10 T cell receptor beta chains below, sequenced in a study of blood T cell repertoires in COVID-19. The data were produced by immunoSEQ multiplex PCR, yet TCRdb's version contains in-frame clones alone and is incomplete. This table holds roughly 180,000 clones, over 75% found once. The sequenced material came from peripheral blood. Source of these receptors: a man aged 80 or over with COVID-19, enrolled during active disease.

The chain joins TRBV19 to TRBJ1-5; possible D gene TRBD1, 6 bases. CDR3 length equals 13 residues. Germline assignment: CDR1 LNHDA and CDR2 SQIVND (reference sequence). Trimming cost V 9 bases and J 0 bases, with 9 bases left between them. This chain's CDR3 is CASRQDSNQPQHF. The CDR3, as DNA: TGTGCCAGCCGACAGGATAGCAATCAGCCCCAGCATTTT.

The chain couples TRBV19 to TRBJ1-5; 8 bases are a match to TRBD1. V lost 2 bases, J lost 6 bases, and 6 bases stayed unmatched. The CDR3 has 15 residues. In germline, CDR1 is LNHDA, CDR2 SQIVND (reference sequence). The CDR3 DNA follows: TGTGCCAGTAGTATATTGGGGACAGGTGCTCAGCCCCAGCATTTT. Translating gives CASSILGTGAQPQHF.

The gene calls are TRBV4-3 and TRBJ1-2, with TRBD1 as a possible D gene (5 bases). V was pared by 0 bases and J by 8 bases, with 19 bases between. CDR3 length equals 16 residues. In germline, CDR1 is LGHNA, CDR2 YSLEER. The CDR3 nucleotides read TGCGCCAGCAGCCAAGATCTGGCGCAGGGCTTAGGAGGCTACACCTTC. It yields the protein CASSQDLAQGLGGYTF.

The rearrangement uses TRBV2 and TRBJ2-1; 7 bases map to TRBD1. Trimming removed 5 bases from V and 8 bases from J; junction bases left unmatched: 6. The CDR3 is 13 residues long. Germline V gene sequence: CDR1 SNHLY, CDR2 FYNNEI. CDR3 coding DNA: TGTGCCAGCAGTCCGGACAGGCTCGATGAGCAGTTCTTC. Its protein is CASSPDRLDEQFF.

This chain uses TRBV6-5 with TRBJ1-6, with TRBD1 matching 7 bases. The V gene end was trimmed by 6 bases and the J gene end by 7 bases; junction bases not matched to a gene: 6. Germline assignment: CDR1 MNHEY and CDR2 SVGAGI. CDR3 length equals 14 residues. Here the CDR3 reads CASRPTGVNSPLHF. CDR3 sequence (DNA): TGTGCCAGCAGACCCACAGGGGTAAATTCACCCCTCCACTTT.

This clone was seen a handful of times. The chain couples TRBV5-6 to TRBJ2-4; D is ambiguous. Germline V gene lookup returns CDR1 SGHDT and CDR2 YYEEEE. The V end lost 2 bases, the J end lost 0 bases, and 15 bases lay between the germline ends. CDR3 size: 17 residues. The CDR3, as DNA: TGTGCCAGCAGCTTCCTCACACGAGGTTTAGCCAAAAACATTCAGTACTTC. This codes for CASSFLTRGLAKNIQYF.

This chain connects TRBV7-6 to TRBJ1-3; TRBD1 aligns across 11 bases. The J segment lost 8 bases and the V segment lost 1 base, leaving 1 base of the junction unmatched. CDR3 length: 14 residues. CDR1 is SGHVS, CDR2 FNYEAQ, per germline. The CDR3 DNA is TGTGCCAGCAGCTTAGGGGACAGGGGGGACACCATATATTTT. Translating gives CASSLGDRGDTIYF. The full variable domain, its missing parts supplied by reference TRBV7-6 and TRBJ1-3, is GAGVSQSPRYKVTKRGQDVALRCDPISGHVSLYWYRQALGQGPEFLTYFNYEAQQDKSGLPNDRFSAERPEGSISTLTIQRTEQRDSAMYRCASSLGDRGDTIYFGEGSWLTVV.

CDR3 in DNA: TGCGCCAGCAATCCAGGGCTTAGTTCACCCCTCCACTTT. The encoded protein is CASNPGLSSPLHF. The chain joins TRBV10-2 to TRBJ1-6; D may be TRBD1 (5 bases). The CDR3 sequence is 13 residues long. The germline CDR1 and CDR2 sequences are WSHSY and SAAADI. Between the trimmed V and J ends, which lost 7 bases and 9 bases, there was a span of 13 bases.

The rearrangement uses TRBV5-4 and TRBJ2-7; D perhaps matches TRBD1 (6 bases). Germline V gene sequence: CDR1 SGHNT, CDR2 YYREEE (reference sequence). V lost 4 bases to trimming and J lost 1 base, with 18 bases between them. This CDR3 is built from 16 residues. The CDR3 DNA sequence: TGTGCCAGCAGCCCACAGGGTGGGATGGGTTCCTACGAGCAGTACTTC. Its translation is CASSPQGGMGSYEQYF.

The J gene is TRBJ1-2, the V gene TRBV12-3 or TRBV12-4, with D maybe TRBD1 (6 bases). Trimming left V 0 bases short and J 6 bases short, with 8 bases between. The CDR3 spans 13 residues. The CDR3 nucleotides read TGTGCCAGCAGTTTAGCCGCAGGGGATGGCTACACCTTC. Encoded protein: CASSLAAGDGYTF.